This T cell receptor beta chain comes out of a study of blood T cell repertoires in COVID-19 (dated by TCRdb to the early 2020s). General notes on the study: Samples covering the acute and convalescent phases of COVID-19 were provided by collaborators in the United States, Italy and Spain. The prospective study material was composed of cDNA or gDNA derived from T cells, B-cell-depleted T cells, or PBMCs. The dataset comprised deeply sampled blood TCRbeta repertoires from subjects exposed to, actively infected with, or recovered from COVID-19. A freely available public database, intended as a resource for researchers studying the immune response to SARS-CoV-2, is where the repertoires were released. Samples came from the ongoing ImmuneRACE study (first 160 participants) plus 1,254 subjects from 6 global collaborators. The sample metadata nearly always contained a de-identified subject ID, COVID-19 status, age in years and sex. Where HLA class I and class II types were available, the types were taken from metadata supplied by the sample provider, not from assay-based typing. Findings and caveats that apply to the study as a whole: The quantity of clinical and demographic metadata differed by source and by participant and was supplied without curation.

Worth noting for this clone: It has no known antigen specificity. No base-level quality is on record; no much larger clone is a single base apart.

The immunoSEQ Assay, a bias-controlled multiplex PCR, was used to amplify TCRbeta CDR3 regions from genomic DNA. Per the authors' processing: Nucleated cell counts per sample were estimated from amplification of reference gene primers within the assay. To quantify the absolute abundance of each unique TCRbeta CDR3 rearrangement, sequence reads were collapsed and filtered. For each sample, productive Simpson clonality was calculated by taking the square root of Simpson's diversity index across productive rearrangements. In its TCRdb copy, this immuneACCESS table keeps in-frame sequences only and misses some clones. Where compared with another copy, unresolved V genes explain less than half of these, and the others have no known cause. The V and J calls and clone size come from that table; D and trimming were worked out from the DNA. The sample table records some 320,000 clones; approximately 87% of these occur just once. Of the sample, approximately 5% is held by the ten largest clones.

Participants in the prospective study were enrolled through a virtual design, were aged roughly 18 to 100 years, and lived in 20 to 30 United States geographic areas. In the prospective study, participants were assigned to cohorts based on the clinical history participants reported in a screening survey and a study questionnaire. Recovered participants in ImmuneRACE Cohort 3 were defined by two consecutive negative NP/OP PCR tests, clearance by a healthcare professional, or resolution of symptoms. Mobile phlebotomists in the prospective study collected whole blood, serum and a nasopharyngeal or oropharyngeal swab from every participant. Prospective study participants could optionally give additional blood draws and questionnaires over a roughly 2-month period. Before DNA extraction, prospective study blood samples were shipped either frozen or at room temperature. CDR1 is given as MNHEY and CDR2 as SVGEGT, both from the germline V gene. Here V drops 5 bases and J drops 2 bases, and the junction holds 5 bases not matched to any gene. Spanning cysteine to phenylalanine, the CDR3 consists of 14 amino acids. This entry keeps only the CDR3 DNA: 42 bases, framed from base 1.

Recombination linked TRBV6-2 or TRBV6-3 to TRBJ1-1, and TRBD1 aligns with 7 junction nucleotides. Sequenced material: PBMCs or T cells enriched from blood (not recorded which). The clonotype originates from a woman aged 25 to 39 who had recovered from COVID-19. Here is the DNA: TGTGCCAGCAGTCGACAGGGTCCTAACACTGAAGCTTTCTTT. Translated, it gives CASSRQGPNTEAFF.